This T cell receptor beta chain was captured by sequencing in a study of blood T cell repertoires in COVID-19. Study details: COVID-19 samples from acute and convalescent phases originated in the United States, Italy and Spain.

As for this clone: Germline is not matched at one junction end, which may reflect a read error. This same CDR3 is encoded by further DNA sequences in the sample.

In the source study's methods: The assay estimated nucleated cells by amplifying reference gene primers. Produced via immunoSEQ multiplex PCR; TCRdb's table is partial and in-frame only. The DNA was the basis for D and trimming; V, J and clone size are from that table. Here the sample spans some 290,000 clones, roughly 90% being singletons. The CDR3 consists of 16 residues. Germline-derived CDR1 and CDR2 are WNHNN and SYGVQD (reference sequence). Patients at the Seattle site were enrolled during active infection and followed longitudinally. This TCR was recovered from a woman aged 25 to 39 with COVID-19, enrolled during active disease. This chain connects TRBV10-1 to TRBJ2-3, with 9 bases that match TRBD2. Sequenced input: peripheral blood. CDR3 in DNA: TGCGCCAGCAGTGAGTCCCGGCTAGCGGGAACAGATACACAGTATTTT. Its translation: CASSESRLAGTDTQYF.